These T cell receptor beta chains were read from a single sample in a study of blood T cells in healthy people across ages. MiXCR was run by TCRdb on the 5' RACE reads, yielding one entry per CDR3 protein. Among under 950,000 distinct CDR3 sequences listed, approximately 21% were seen once. Source material: blood. These TCRs come from a man aged 65-85 years in good health. The CDR3 runs from the conserved cysteine through the conserved F or W. The order of the fields is D gene, J gene, V gene, clone size, CDR3 length, CDR3 DNA, CDR3 protein. The D gene is left open where the match is weak. Not all rows give a size; the values are once, few, many and, for expanded clones, a class.

NA TRBJ2-1 TRBV5-1 NA 15 TGCGCCAGCAGCTTGTTGTCAGTACTAGTGTATGAGCAGTTCTTC CASSLLSVLVYEQFF
TRBD2 TRBJ2-3 TRBV6-5 NA 15 TGTGCCAGCAGTTACGAGCGGGGGGTCATAGATACGCAGTATTTT CASSYERGVIDTQYF
NA TRBJ1-4 TRBV18 NA 13 TGTGCCGGCTCACGATCAAAAAATGAAAAACTGTTTTTT CAGSRSKNEKLFF
TRBD1 TRBJ2-5 TRBV7-2 NA 14 TGTGCCAGCAGCCAGACAGGGGTGGAAGAGACCCAGTACTTC CASSQTGVEETQYF
NA TRBJ2-5 TRBV7-7 NA 14 TGTGCCAGCAGCTCCTCAACAGGAACGGGGACCCAGTACTTC CASSSSTGTGTQYF
TRBD2 TRBJ2-1 TRBV29-1 few 18 TGCAGCGTTGGGACCGGGACTAGCGGGAGAGGATCCTACAATGAGCAGTTCTTC CSVGTGTSGRGSYNEQFF
NA TRBJ1-2 TRBV6-6 NA 14 TGTGCCAGCAGTTACGACCGTGGTATCTATGGCTACACCTTC CASSYDRGIYGYTF
TRBD1 TRBJ2-3 TRBV5-6 NA 15 TGTGCCAGCAGCGTCATGACAGGGAACACAGATACGCAGTATTTT CASSVMTGNTDTQYF
TRBD1 TRBJ1-4 TRBV5-1 NA 15 TGCGCCAGCAGCTTCTCCGGGACAGCAAATGAAAAACTGTTCTTT CASSFSGTANEKLFF
TRBD2 TRBJ2-1 TRBV6-4 NA 16 TGTGCCAGCAGTGCAGGGACTAGCGGGGAGGGTAATGAGCAGTTCTTC CASSAGTSGEGNEQFF
NA TRBJ1-2 TRBV20-1 many 14 TGCAGTGCATCAGAAGGGGGGCAGACTTATGGCTACACCTTC CSASEGGQTYGYTF
NA TRBJ1-2 TRBV20-1 NA 12 TGCAGTGCTACCGAACAACAACATGGCTACACCTTC CSATEQQHGYTF
NA TRBJ2-5 TRBV5-1 few 14 TGCGCCAGCAGCTTCGGGGGAGACCAAGAGACCCAGTACTTC CASSFGGDQETQYF
TRBD1 TRBJ1-4 TRBV6-1 NA 15 TGTGCCAGCAGTGAAGGTGCGGGACAGTATGAAAAACTGTTTTTT CASSEGAGQYEKLFF
NA TRBJ2-4 TRBV15 NA 16 TGTGCCACCAGCAGAGACCGGTGGACAGCTGAAAACATTCAGTACTTC CATSRDRWTAENIQYF
NA TRBJ2-5 TRBV11-2 few 15 TGTGCCAGCAGCAGACAGGGAGGAAGGGGTGAGACCCAGTACTTC CASSRQGGRGETQYF
NA TRBJ1-3 TRBV5-5 few 15 TGTGCCAGCAGCTTGGAAACAGCCCCTGGAAACACCATATATTTT CASSLETAPGNTIYF
NA TRBJ2-5 TRBV6-5 NA 17 TGTGCCAGCAGTTACGGTGCGGGGGCCAACGTCGCGGAGACCCAGTACTTC CASSYGAGANVAETQYF
NA TRBJ1-4 TRBV14 few 17 TGTGCCAGCAGCCAAGGAAACAGCATTGCAACTAATGAAAAACTGTTTTTT CASSQGNSIATNEKLFF
TRBD2 TRBJ2-5 TRBV29-1 few 13 TGCAGCGTTGAGTATCTAGCGGTGGCGACCCAGTACTTC CSVEYLAVATQYF
TRBD1 TRBJ1-5 TRBV19 NA 16 TGTGCCAGTAGAATAAACGACAGGGAAGGCAATCAGCCCCAGCATTTT CASRINDREGNQPQHF
NA TRBJ1-2 TRBV12-3/TRBV12-4 NA 12 TGTGCCAGCAGTAGACGGGACATCGGCTACACCTTC CASSRRDIGYTF
TRBD2 TRBJ2-5 TRBV5-1 few 17 TGCGCCAGCAGCTTCTTAGCGGGAAGGGTCCTCCAAGAGACCCAGTACTTC CASSFLAGRVLQETQYF
TRBD1 TRBJ1-3 TRBV7-2 NA 15 TGTGCCAGCAGCTTAGAGGCGGGCAGGGGGAACACCATATATTTT CASSLEAGRGNTIYF
NA TRBJ2-5 TRBV20-1 few 16 TGCAGTGCTAGATTGGCGGGGCTGACTCAAATAAAGACCCAGTACTTC CSARLAGLTQIKTQYF
TRBD2 TRBJ2-5 TRBV7-2 many 16 TGTGCCAGCAGCTTGGGGACTAGTAGTAAGCAAGAGACCCAGTACTTC CASSLGTSSKQETQYF
NA TRBJ2-3 TRBV7-2 few 14 TGTGCCAGCCTTGCGTCGGGGGTGGCAGATACGCAGTATTTT CASLASGVADTQYF
TRBD2 TRBJ2-1 TRBV9 many 17 TGTGCCAGCAGCGTAGGAGTTCGTGTAGCGGGGTTCGATGAGCAGTTCTTC CASSVGVRVAGFDEQFF
TRBD2 TRBJ2-2 TRBV6-2/TRBV6-3 few 14 TGTGCCAGCGGGACTAGCGGAAACACCGGGGAGCTGTTTTTT CASGTSGNTGELFF
NA TRBJ2-1 TRBV7-9 NA 16 TGTGCCAGCAGCCCACCGCCTCGACAGGACTACAATGAGCAGTTCTTC CASSPPPRQDYNEQFF
TRBD2 TRBJ2-1 TRBV20-1 NA 17 TGCAGTGCTAGATCGACTCCTAGCGGGAGATTGGCGAATGGGCAGTTCTTC CSARSTPSGRLANGQFF